The clone carrying this TCR beta chain has just a few counts. Its antigen remains unidentified. It is unclear where the CDR3 begins or ends on the DNA, so no DNA is shown, and the CDR3 is as TCRdb lists it. On average, the one heparinised blood draw given by each donor was approximately 120 mL. This entry comes from a study of beta chain features in type 1 diabetes. Study findings and constraints: Short templates might get an advantage during PCR, and this would be equal in patients and controls.

Reverse transcribing all isolated RNA meant expressed TCRB transcripts were sequenced. Naive, central memory and regulatory T cell samples averaged roughly 3.7 million reads. Clones were read by immunoSEQ multiplex PCR, and TCRdb kept only the in-frame ones, dropping some. The data hold around 280,000 clones, with approximately 8.1% observed a single time. The CDR3 is 11 residues long, ends included. Germline V gives CDR1 MDHEN, CDR2 SYDVKM. The chain combines TRBV28 with TRBJ1-2. The sample was central memory CD4+ T cells from blood. This clonotype was sampled from a woman aged 18-29 years in good health. CDR3 loop: CASSFGPGYTF.